Each of the 8 T cell receptor beta chains below was sequenced from the same sample in a study of T cell responses to AZD1222 COVID-19 vaccine. Generated by immunoSEQ multiplex PCR, the TCRdb table keeps only in-frame clones and is missing some. The repertoire consists of 150,000 or so clones, with about nine tenths occurring once and the leading ten covering 5.5% to 6%. This specimen was peripheral blood, taken on day 0 of MenACWY control vaccination. The receptor source for this set is an adult in good health.

This clone was seen a single time. The chain employs TRBV27 and TRBJ2-3; D remains unclear. The length of the CDR3 is 15 residues. CDR1 MNHEY and CDR2 SMNVEV come from the germline V gene (reference sequence). V was clipped by 2 bases and J by 1 base, with 10 bases between them. CDR3 sequence: CASSLRATGTDTQYF. The CDR3 DNA sequence: TGTGCCAGCAGTTTAAGAGCGACGGGCACAGATACGCAGTATTTT.

This clone was detected only once. The rearrangement links TRBV5-1 to TRBJ1-6; 8 nucleotides agree with TRBD1. The CDR3 length is 14 residues. The V gene's germline CDR1 is SGHRS and CDR2 YFSETQ. Losses at the gene ends were 0 bases for V and 7 bases for J; bases not matched to a gene: 0. This CDR3 reads CASSLDRGNSPLHF. DNA of the CDR3: TGCGCCAGCAGCTTGGACAGGGGGAATTCACCCCTCCACTTT.

This chain joins TRBV9 and TRBJ2-3; D gene ambiguous. Germline loops: CDR1 SGDLS, CDR2 YYNGEE. This CDR3 region has 16 residues. Trimming shortened V by 2 bases and J by 0 bases, and 13 bases separated the two germline ends. The chain's CDR3 is CASSVTAISSTDTQYF. Here the CDR3 DNA reads TGTGCCAGCAGCGTCACAGCCATCTCTAGCACAGATACGCAGTATTTT.

The chain joins TRBV4-1 to TRBJ2-1; 12 nucleotides match TRBD2. Germline V gene lookup returns CDR1 MGHRA and CDR2 YSYEKL. The CDR3 runs to 22 residues. V lost 0 bases to trimming and J lost 2 bases; unmatched junction nucleotides: 17. The DNA of the CDR3 is TGCGCCAGCAGCCAAGATGGCGGGTTCACTAGCGGGAGGCTCCGGGCCTACAATGAGCAGTTCTTC. Amino acid sequence: CASSQDGGFTSGRLRAYNEQFF.

V usage is TRBV7-9 and J usage is TRBJ2-5; D may be TRBD1 or TRBD2 (6 bases each). In germline, CDR1 is SEHNR, CDR2 FQNEAQ (reference sequence). The CDR3 runs to 18 residues. Trimming shortened V by 5 bases and J by 5 bases, and 27 bases separated the two germline ends. The CDR3, as DNA: TGTGCCAGCAGCCGAGGGTACAGGGACGAGTCCGCGGGGGAGACCCAGTACTTC. Its translation is CASSRGYRDESAGETQYF.

This chain connects TRBV11-2 to TRBJ1-1, with D possibly being TRBD1 (5 bases). This CDR3 contains 19 residues. Trimming stripped 5 bases from V and 3 bases from J, with 28 bases between. Germline V gene sequence: CDR1 SGHAT, CDR2 FQNNGV. For the CDR3, the DNA is TGTGCCAGCAGCCACCCTAGGGCCTCGGGACCTCAGGAGGACACTGAAGCTTTCTTT. The encoded protein is CASSHPRASGPQEDTEAFF.

The chain couples TRBV6-5 to TRBJ2-1; weak D call: TRBD2 (5 bases). Per the germline V gene, CDR1 is MNHEY and CDR2 is SVGAGI. The CDR3 has 13 amino acids. V shed 7 bases and J shed 2 bases, with 9 bases lying between them. The CDR3 protein is CASTRGAYNEQFF. CDR3 DNA: TGTGCCAGCACCCGGGGTGCCTACAATGAGCAGTTCTTC.

V usage is TRBV6-5 and J usage is TRBJ1-3; no reliable D call. V gave up 5 bases and J gave up 0 bases, with 11 bases separating them. This CDR3 has 15 residues. Germline V gene sequence: CDR1 MNHEY, CDR2 SVGAGI. CDR3 in amino acids: CASSLDTRSGNTIYF. The DNA of the CDR3 is TGTGCCAGCAGTCTCGACACCCGCTCTGGAAACACCATATATTTT.